These T cell receptor beta chains were read from a single sample in a study of cytomegalovirus exposure and HLA in healthy donors. Produced via immunoSEQ multiplex PCR; TCRdb's table is partial and in-frame only. The sample lists around 110,000 clones; roughly 76% were seen once. Sequencing was done on a sample of PBMCs. These receptors originate from a woman aged 45-65 years in good health and CMV-seropositive. CDR3s include the opening cysteine and the closing phenylalanine or tryptophan. Fields, in order: V gene, J gene, CDR3 protein.

>TRBV7-9|TRBJ2-7
CASSFFGTGGDEQYF
>TRBV7-3|TRBJ2-3
CASSSPLTSGATDTQYF
>TRBV28|TRBJ1-1
CASSKDGPAGNTEAFF
>TRBV6-6|TRBJ1-2
CASSRGENYGYTF
>TRBV19|TRBJ1-4
CASRGLDNEKLFF
>TRBV5-1|TRBJ2-5
CASSQQVQETQYF
>TRBV6-1|TRBJ1-5
CASSEPQGDYQPQHF
>TRBV9|TRBJ2-1
CASSEHGTGDEQFF
>TRBV2|TRBJ2-7
CASSTNWRLAGVLF
>TRBV27|TRBJ2-1
CASSLLSFENEQFF
>TRBV6-5|TRBJ1-1
CASSYSSRVLTEAFF
>TRBV5-4|TRBJ1-2
CASSLYFGYGYTF
>TRBV18|TRBJ2-1
CASSPYGGASNEQFF
>TRBV15|TRBJ2-7
CATSRDGLSGGPQGQYF
>TRBV4-3|TRBJ1-5
CASSQVARNQPQHF
>TRBV5-1|TRBJ2-1
CASSSLISGPYNEQFF
>TRBV7-9|TRBJ2-2
CASWTPNTGELFF
>TRBV27|TRBJ1-2
CASSPYAGTANYGYTF
>TRBV5-1|TRBJ2-5
CASSRTNQETQYF
>TRBV30|TRBJ2-7
CAWSPGTGNYEQYF
>TRBV6-5|TRBJ1-1
CASSLTGYMNTEAFF
>TRBV9|TRBJ2-2
CASSTGGPGVTGELFF
>TRBV7-2|TRBJ2-7
CASTRGGGSYEQYF
>TRBV5-1|TRBJ1-5
CASSSTGGNQPQHF
>TRBV11-2|TRBJ2-3
CASSLSEGTVVGNTQYF
>TRBV6-5|TRBJ1-2
CASSRGQGNYGYTF